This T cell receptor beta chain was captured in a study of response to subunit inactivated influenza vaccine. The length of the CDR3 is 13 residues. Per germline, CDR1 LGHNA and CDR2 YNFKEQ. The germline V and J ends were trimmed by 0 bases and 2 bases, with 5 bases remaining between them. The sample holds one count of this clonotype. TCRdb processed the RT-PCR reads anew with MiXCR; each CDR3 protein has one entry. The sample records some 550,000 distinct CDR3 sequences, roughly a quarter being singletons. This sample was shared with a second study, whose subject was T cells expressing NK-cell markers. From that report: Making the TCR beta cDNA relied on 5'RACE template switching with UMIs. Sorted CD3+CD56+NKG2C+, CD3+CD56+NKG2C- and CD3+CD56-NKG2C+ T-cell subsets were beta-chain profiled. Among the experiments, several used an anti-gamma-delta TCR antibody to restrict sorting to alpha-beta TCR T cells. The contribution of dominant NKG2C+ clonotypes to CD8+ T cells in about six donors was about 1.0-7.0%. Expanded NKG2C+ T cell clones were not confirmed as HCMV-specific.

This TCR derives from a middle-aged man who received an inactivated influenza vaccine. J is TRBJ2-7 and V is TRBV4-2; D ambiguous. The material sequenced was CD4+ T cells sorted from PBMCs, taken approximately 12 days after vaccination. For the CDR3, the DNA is TGTGCCAGCAGCCAAGATTCCCCCTACGAGCAGTACTTC. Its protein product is CASSQDSPYEQYF.